What follows is one T cell receptor beta chain and its context. The target antigen is unknown. Together with a sample-barcoded 5' primer, a J-beta primer mix was included in a second PCR lasting about 6 to 11 cycles. TCRdb re-called the 5' RACE reads through MiXCR, storing one row per CDR3 protein. The repertoire has around 2 million distinct CDR3 sequences, around 42% of them found once; the top ten carry 23%. The sample comes from a study of blood T cells in healthy people across ages. Looking at the study overall: About one barcoded beta molecule per two T cells came from capture by template switching. The study, taken as a whole, reports: Age brought a roughly linear fall in TCR beta diversity measured per million T cells. When one million T cells were used, diversity estimates were thought to be underestimates. It was not known whether donors were CMV positive (a possible confounder of expanded clonotype changes).

Germline assignment: CDR1 SGHVS and CDR2 FQNEAQ. V was clipped by 5 bases and J by 0 bases; unmatched bases: 14. The CDR3 sequence is 19 residues long. This receptor was obtained from a human donor in good health. Sequenced: blood. The chain couples TRBV7-8 to TRBJ1-5; 9 bases are shared with TRBD1. For the CDR3, the DNA is TGTGCCAGCAGCGATTACGGGACAGGGCGAGAAAATAGCAATCAGCCCCAGCATTTT. This sequence encodes CASSDYGTGRENSNQPQHF. The whole variable domain, filled in from reference TRBV7-8 and TRBJ1-5, reads GAGVSQSPRYKVAKRGQDVALRCDPISGHVSLFWYQQALGQGPEFLTYFQNEAQLDKSGLPSDRFFAERPEGSVSTLKIQRTQQEDSAVYLCASSDYGTGRENSNQPQHFGDGTRLSIL.